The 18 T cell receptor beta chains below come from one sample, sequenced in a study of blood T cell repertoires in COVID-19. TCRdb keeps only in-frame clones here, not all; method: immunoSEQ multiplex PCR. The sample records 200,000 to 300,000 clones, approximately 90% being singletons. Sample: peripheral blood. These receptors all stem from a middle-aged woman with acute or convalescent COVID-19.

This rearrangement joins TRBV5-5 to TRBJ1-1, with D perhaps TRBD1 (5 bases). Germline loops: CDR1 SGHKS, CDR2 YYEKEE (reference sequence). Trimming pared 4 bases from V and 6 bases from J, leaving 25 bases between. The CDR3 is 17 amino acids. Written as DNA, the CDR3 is TGTGCCAGCAGCGCAACCACAGGCTCCCGGTGGCCGGCTGAAGCTTTCTTT. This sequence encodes CASSATTGSRWPAEAFF. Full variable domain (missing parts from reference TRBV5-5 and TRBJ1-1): DAGVTQSPTHLIKTRGQQVTLRCSPISGHKSVSWYQQVLGQGPQFIFQYYEKEERGRGNFPDRFSARQFPNYSSELNVNALLLGDSALYLCASSATTGSRWPAEAFFGQGTRLTVV.

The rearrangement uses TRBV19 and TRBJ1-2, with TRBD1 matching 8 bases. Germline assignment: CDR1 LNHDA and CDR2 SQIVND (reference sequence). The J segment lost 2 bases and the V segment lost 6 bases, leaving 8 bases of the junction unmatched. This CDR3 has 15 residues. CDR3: CASRPAGQGNYGYTF. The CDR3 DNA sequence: TGTGCCAGTAGGCCGGCTGGACAGGGAAACTATGGCTACACCTTC.

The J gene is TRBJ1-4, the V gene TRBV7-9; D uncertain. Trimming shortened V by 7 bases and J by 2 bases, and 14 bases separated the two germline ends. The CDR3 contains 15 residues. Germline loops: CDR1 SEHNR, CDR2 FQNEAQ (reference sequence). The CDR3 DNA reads TGTGCCAGCACCTTCGGGGAGGCTACTAATGAAAAACTGTTTTTT. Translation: CASTFGEATNEKLFF.

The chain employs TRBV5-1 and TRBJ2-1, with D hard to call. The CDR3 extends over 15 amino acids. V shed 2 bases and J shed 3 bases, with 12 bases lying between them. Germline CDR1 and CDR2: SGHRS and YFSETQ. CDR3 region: CASSLSGLGYNEQFF. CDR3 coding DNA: TGCGCCAGCAGCTTATCCGGGTTAGGCTACAATGAGCAGTTCTTC.

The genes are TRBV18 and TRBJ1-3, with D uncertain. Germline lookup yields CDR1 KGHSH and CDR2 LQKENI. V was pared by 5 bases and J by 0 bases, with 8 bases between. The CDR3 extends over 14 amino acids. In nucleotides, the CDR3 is TGTGCCAGCTCAACAGACCTCTCTGGAAACACCATATATTTT. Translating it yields CASSTDLSGNTIYF.

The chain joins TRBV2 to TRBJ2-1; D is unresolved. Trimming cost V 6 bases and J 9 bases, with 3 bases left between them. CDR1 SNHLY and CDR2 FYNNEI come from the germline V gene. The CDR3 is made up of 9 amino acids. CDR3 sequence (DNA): TGTGCCAGCAGACTTGAGCAGTTCTTC. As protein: CASRLEQFF.

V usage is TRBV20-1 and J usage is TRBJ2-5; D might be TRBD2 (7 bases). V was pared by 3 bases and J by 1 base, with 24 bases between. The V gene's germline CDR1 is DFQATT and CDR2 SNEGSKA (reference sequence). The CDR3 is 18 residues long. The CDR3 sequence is CSASFPRARRGPQETQYF. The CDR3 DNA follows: TGCAGTGCTAGTTTTCCGCGTGCTCGGCGGGGGCCCCAAGAGACCCAGTACTTC.

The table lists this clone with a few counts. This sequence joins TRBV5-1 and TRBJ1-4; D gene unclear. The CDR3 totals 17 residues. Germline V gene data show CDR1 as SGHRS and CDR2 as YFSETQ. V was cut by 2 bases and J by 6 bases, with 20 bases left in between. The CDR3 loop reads CASSFKSLNPRDEKLFF. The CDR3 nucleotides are TGCGCCAGCAGCTTTAAGTCTCTAAACCCCCGGGATGAAAAACTGTTTTTT.

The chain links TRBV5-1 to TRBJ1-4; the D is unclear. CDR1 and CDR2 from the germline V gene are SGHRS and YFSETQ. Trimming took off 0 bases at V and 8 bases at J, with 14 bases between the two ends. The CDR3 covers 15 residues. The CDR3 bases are TGCGCCAGCAGCTTGGCCGGCCAGGTAGACGAAAAACTGTTTTTT. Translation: CASSLAGQVDEKLFF. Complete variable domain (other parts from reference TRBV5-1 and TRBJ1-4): KAGVTQTPRYLIKTRGQQVTLSCSPISGHRSVSWYQQTPGQGLQFLFEYFSETQRNKGNFPGRFSGRQFSNSRSEMNVSTLELGDSALYLCASSLAGQVDEKLFFGSGTQLSVL.

Written as DNA, the CDR3 is TGTGCCAGCAGCCAACGACAGAGGGATACGCAGTATTTT. It specifies CASSQRQRDTQYF. V usage is TRBV3-1 (or the pseudogene TRBV3-2) and J usage is TRBJ2-3; possible D gene TRBD1, 5 bases. Germline V gene lookup returns CDR1 LGHDT and CDR2 YNNKEL (reference sequence). The CDR3 consists of 13 residues. The V gene lost 2 bases and the J gene lost 6 bases, with 9 bases spanning the gap.

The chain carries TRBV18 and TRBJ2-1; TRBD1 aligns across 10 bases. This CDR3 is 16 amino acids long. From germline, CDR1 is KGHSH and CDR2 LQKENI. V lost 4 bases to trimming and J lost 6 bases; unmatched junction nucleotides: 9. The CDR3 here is CASSLLDRGFGNEQFF. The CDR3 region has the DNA TGTGCCAGCTCACTTCTGGACAGGGGGTTCGGCAATGAGCAGTTCTTC.

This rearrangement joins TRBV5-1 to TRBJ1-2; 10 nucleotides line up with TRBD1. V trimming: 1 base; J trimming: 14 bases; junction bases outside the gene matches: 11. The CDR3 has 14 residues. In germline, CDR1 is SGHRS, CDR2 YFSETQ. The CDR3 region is CASSLNSDRGTGTF. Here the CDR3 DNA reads TGCGCCAGCAGCTTGAACTCGGACAGGGGGACGGGAACCTTC.

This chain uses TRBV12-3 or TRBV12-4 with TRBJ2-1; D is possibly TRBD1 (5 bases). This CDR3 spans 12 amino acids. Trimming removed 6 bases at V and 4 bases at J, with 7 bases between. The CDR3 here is CASSPGYNEQFF. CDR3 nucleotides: TGTGCCAGCAGCCCAGGGTACAATGAGCAGTTCTTC.

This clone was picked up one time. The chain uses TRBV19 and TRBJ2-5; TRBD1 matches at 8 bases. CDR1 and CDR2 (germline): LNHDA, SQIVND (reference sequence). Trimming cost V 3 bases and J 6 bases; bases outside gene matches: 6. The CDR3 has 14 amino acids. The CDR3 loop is CASSIPGGAKTQYF. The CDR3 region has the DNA TGTGCCAGTAGTATCCCAGGGGGCGCGAAGACCCAGTACTTC.

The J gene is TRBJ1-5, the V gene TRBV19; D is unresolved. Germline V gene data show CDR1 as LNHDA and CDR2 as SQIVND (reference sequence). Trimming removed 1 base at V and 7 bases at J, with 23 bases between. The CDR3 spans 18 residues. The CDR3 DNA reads TGTGCCAGTAGTATAGTTTTCCGGCAGTCCCCCATGGGCCAGCCCCAGCATTTT. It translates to CASSIVFRQSPMGQPQHF.

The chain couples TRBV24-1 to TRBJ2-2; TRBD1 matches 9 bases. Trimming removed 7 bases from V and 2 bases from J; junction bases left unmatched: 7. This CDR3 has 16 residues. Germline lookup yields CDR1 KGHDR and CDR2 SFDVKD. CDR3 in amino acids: CATRETGGRNTGELFF. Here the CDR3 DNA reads TGTGCCACCAGGGAGACAGGGGGTCGAAACACCGGGGAGCTGTTTTTT.

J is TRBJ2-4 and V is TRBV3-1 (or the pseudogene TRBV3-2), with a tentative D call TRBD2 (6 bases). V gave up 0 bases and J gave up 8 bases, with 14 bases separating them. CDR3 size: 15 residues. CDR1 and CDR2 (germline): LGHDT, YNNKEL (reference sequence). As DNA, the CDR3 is TGTGCCAGCAGCCAAGAGGCGGGGACGAGGGACATTCAGTACTTC. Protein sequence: CASSQEAGTRDIQYF.

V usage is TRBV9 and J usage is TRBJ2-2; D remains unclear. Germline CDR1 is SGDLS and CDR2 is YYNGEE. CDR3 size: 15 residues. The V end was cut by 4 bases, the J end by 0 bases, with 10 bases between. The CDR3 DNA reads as TGTGCCAGCAGCCCCCGCGTTTCGAACACCGGGGAGCTGTTTTTT. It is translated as CASSPRVSNTGELFF.